This TCR beta chain stems from a study of T-cell memory formation after mild COVID-19. The V gene's germline CDR1 is SGHTA and CDR2 FQGTGA. The CDR3 consists of 16 residues. The V and J ends lost 3 bases and 2 bases, in that order; junction bases with no gene match: 8. This clonotype was found once. MiXCR, applied by TCRdb to the 5' RACE reads, yields one record per CDR3 protein. Altogether hundreds of thousands of distinct CDR3 sequences are present, roughly 15% being singletons, with the ten largest covering roughly 23%. The clonotype was recovered from a man between 18 and 35 years old who had mild COVID-19 (a few samples of this study predate the infection). Cell type and time point are not known. The material sequenced was PBMCs or a T cell subset sorted from them (not recorded which). This chain uses TRBV7-3 with TRBJ2-3, with 7 bases that match TRBD2. The CDR3 region is CASSFGWAGVTDTQYF. For the CDR3, the DNA is TGTGCCAGCAGCTTCGGTTGGGCGGGGGTCACAGATACGCAGTATTTT. The full variable domain, rest sourced from reference TRBV7-3 and TRBJ2-3, is GAGVSQTPSNKVTEKGKYVELRCDPISGHTALYWYRQSLGQGPEFLIYFQGTGAADDSGLPNDRFFAVRPEGSVSTLKIQRTERGDSAVYLCASSFGWAGVTDTQYFGPGTRLTVL.